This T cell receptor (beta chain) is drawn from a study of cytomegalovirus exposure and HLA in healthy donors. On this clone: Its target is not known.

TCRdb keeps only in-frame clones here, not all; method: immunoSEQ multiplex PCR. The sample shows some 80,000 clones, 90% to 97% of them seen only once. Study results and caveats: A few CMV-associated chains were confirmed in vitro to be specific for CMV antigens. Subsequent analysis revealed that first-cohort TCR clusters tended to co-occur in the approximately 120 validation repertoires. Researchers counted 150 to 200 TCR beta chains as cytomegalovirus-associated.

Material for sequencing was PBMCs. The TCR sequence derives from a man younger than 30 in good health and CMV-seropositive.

The CDR3 DNA reads as TGCAGCACCCGGAGCTACACTGAAGCTTTCTTT. This codes for CSTRSYTEAFF. This sequence joins TRBV29-1 and TRBJ1-1; D unresolved. The germline CDR1 and CDR2 sequences are SQVTM and ANQGSEA. The CDR3 is made up of 11 amino acids. The V end was cut by 8 bases, the J end by 3 bases, with 10 bases between.